A selection of T cell receptor beta chains follows, all from one sample in a study of beta chain features in type 1 diabetes. The repertoire was sequenced with immunoSEQ multiplex PCR; TCRdb's copy has only in-frame clones and lacks some. Seen here are a few hundred thousand clones, approximately 11% observed once, and the top ten hold 0.015%. The specimen sequenced was naive CD4+ T cells from blood. Receptors originate from a woman under 40 in good health. Each CDR3 is given with its conserved first and last residue. D genes are given only for firm matches. Clone sizes are given selectively: once, few, many, or a class where the clone is expanded.

cdr3_nt,cdr3_aa,v_call,j_call,d_call,clone_size
TGTGCTAGCAGCTTAGGAACGGGAGGCAGGGACAATGAGCAGTTCTTC,CASSLGTGGRDNEQFF,TRBV7-7,TRBJ2-1,TRBD2,-
TGTGCCAGCAGTTCACAGAGATCCGAGCAGTACTTC,CASSSQRSEQYF,TRBV6-6,TRBJ2-7,-,few
TGTGCCAGCAGTGCGGTGACTAGCGGGAGTCTCGGGATCAGGGAGCAGTTCTTC,CASSAVTSGSLGIREQFF,TRBV6-4,TRBJ2-1,TRBD2,few
TGTGCCAGCAGCTTCGGCGGGAGCTCCTACAATGAGCAGTTCTTC,CASSFGGSSYNEQFF,TRBV11-2,TRBJ2-1,TRBD2,few
TGTGCCAGCAGCCGAACAGACAGATTAAACTCCTACGAGCAGTACTTC,CASSRTDRLNSYEQYF,TRBV13,TRBJ2-7,-,-
TGTGCCAGCAGTGACTGGGGGCGAGATACGCAGTATTTT,CASSDWGRDTQYF,TRBV6-1,TRBJ2-3,-,few
TGTGCCAGCAAGCAAATAGCGGGAGCTACCGGGGAGCTGTTTTTT,CASKQIAGATGELFF,TRBV27,TRBJ2-2,TRBD2,few
TGTGCCAGCAGCCAAGAAGTCTCGCTAGCGGGAGCGGACAATGAGCAGTTCTTC,CASSQEVSLAGADNEQFF,TRBV4-2,TRBJ2-1,TRBD2,few
TGTGCCAGCACTGGAGGGATGGGGGGCGAGCAGTACTTC,CASTGGMGGEQYF,TRBV2,TRBJ2-7,-,-
TGTGCCAGCAGCTTGGCCAACCTAGATGGGCAAGAGACCCAGTACTTC,CASSLANLDGQETQYF,TRBV5-4,TRBJ2-5,-,few
TGTGCCAGCAGCCTACCGGGACTAGAGGTGACAAATGAGCAGTTCTTC,CASSLPGLEVTNEQFF,TRBV11-1,TRBJ2-1,TRBD2,few
TGTGCCTGGGATCCCGGGACAGGGAGCGAAAAACTGTTTTTT,CAWDPGTGSEKLFF,TRBV30,TRBJ1-4,TRBD1,-
TGTGCCAGCAGCCCGGACAGGTTATACGAGCAGTACTTC,CASSPDRLYEQYF,TRBV7-8,TRBJ2-7,TRBD1,-
TGCAGCGTTGCAGGGGCGAGCTCTGGAAACACCATATATTTT,CSVAGASSGNTIYF,TRBV29-1,TRBJ1-3,-,few
TGTGCCAGCAGTGATTATGGGACAGGGTCCTACGAGCAGTACTTC,CASSDYGTGSYEQYF,TRBV25-1,TRBJ2-7,TRBD1,few
TGTGCCAGCAAAAGAGCGGGGATCACAGATACGCAGTATTTT,CASKRAGITDTQYF,TRBV7-2,TRBJ2-3,TRBD2,-
TGTGCCAGCAGCTTTCTAGCGGGGTACAATGAGCAGTTCTTC,CASSFLAGYNEQFF,TRBV7-9,TRBJ2-1,TRBD2,few
TGTGCCAGCTCACCGACGGGAGGTCAAGAGACCCAGTACTTC,CASSPTGGQETQYF,TRBV18,TRBJ2-5,TRBD2,few
TGTGCCAGCAGCCCCCAGTTGACTAGCGGATACAATGAGCAGTTCTTC,CASSPQLTSGYNEQFF,TRBV7-3,TRBJ2-1,TRBD2,-
TGTGCCAGCTCCCCTGGGACTAGCGGGAGCTACGAGCAGTACTTC,CASSPGTSGSYEQYF,TRBV18,TRBJ2-7,TRBD2,few
TGTGCCAGCAGCTTATCTGGCAATCAGCCCCAGCATTTT,CASSLSGNQPQHF,TRBV7-9,TRBJ1-5,-,-
TGTGCCAGCAGTCTGACAGATGCCAATCAGCCCCAGCATTTT,CASSLTDANQPQHF,TRBV7-9,TRBJ1-5,-,few
TGTGCCAGCAGACTGGGGACTAGTGGATTCCAAGAGACCCAGTACTTC,CASRLGTSGFQETQYF,TRBV6-6,TRBJ2-5,TRBD2,-
TGTGCCAGCTCAGGACAGGAGAATCAGCCCCAGCATTTT,CASSGQENQPQHF,TRBV18,TRBJ1-5,TRBD1,few
TGTGCCAGCAGCTTAGTTGGTACAGGGGGCTCGTCGCTAACTGAAGCTTTCTTT,CASSLVGTGGSSLTEAFF,TRBV7-2,TRBJ1-1,TRBD1,few
TGCAGTGCGGGAGAGAACTATGGCTACACCTTC,CSAGENYGYTF,TRBV20-1,TRBJ1-2,-,few
TGTGCCAGCAGCAATAGTCTAGCGGGTGTCTCCTACGAGCAGTACTTC,CASSNSLAGVSYEQYF,TRBV21-1,TRBJ2-7,-,few
TGCGCCAGCAGCCAAGATGGAGCGGGAGGGCCGATTGATACGCAGTATTTT,CASSQDGAGGPIDTQYF,TRBV4-1,TRBJ2-3,TRBD2,-
TGTGCCAGCAGCTTACAGAGCGCAGATACGCAGTATTTT,CASSLQSADTQYF,TRBV7-2,TRBJ2-3,-,-
TGCGCCAGCAGCCAAGATTCGGGGAGAGTGATTGAGCAGTTCTTC,CASSQDSGRVIEQFF,TRBV4-3,TRBJ2-1,-,-
TGTGCCAGCAGCGTCGGGACTCATGGAAACACCATATATTTT,CASSVGTHGNTIYF,TRBV9,TRBJ1-3,-,-
TGTGCCAGCACTGGGGGGAGGCAGCAGTACTTC,CASTGGRQQYF,TRBV25-1,TRBJ2-7,-,-
TGCGCCAGCAGCTTGGTTCAGGGCACAGATACGCAGTATTTT,CASSLVQGTDTQYF,TRBV5-1,TRBJ2-3,-,few
TGTGCCAGCCATCTCCACCGGAGTTACTACAATGAGCAGTTCTTC,CASHLHRSYYNEQFF,TRBV25-1,TRBJ2-1,-,few
TGCGCCAGCAGCTTACGACAGGGGCCAAATGAGCAGTTCTTC,CASSLRQGPNEQFF,TRBV5-1,TRBJ2-1,TRBD1,-
TGTGCCAGCAGCACCGGGGGGGTTGATTACTATGGCTACACCTTC,CASSTGGVDYYGYTF,TRBV28,TRBJ1-2,-,-
TGTGCCAGCAGCTTAGGCGGCAAAAAAGCTTTCTTT,CASSLGGKKAFF,TRBV7-9,TRBJ1-1,-,-
TGTGCCAGCAGGGACAGTAAAGAGACCCAGTACTTC,CASRDSKETQYF,TRBV6-5,TRBJ2-5,-,-
TGTGCCATCAGTGAGGCGGCGAATACAGATACGCAGTATTTT,CAISEAANTDTQYF,TRBV10-3,TRBJ2-3,-,few
TGTGCCAGCAGTGAGCGCCTTTGGACAGCGAACACCGGGGAGCTGTTTTTT,CASSERLWTANTGELFF,TRBV28,TRBJ2-2,-,few
TGCGCCAGCAGCCCCGGGACTAGCGGGAGGAAGACCCAGTACTTC,CASSPGTSGRKTQYF,TRBV4-3,TRBJ2-5,TRBD2,few
TGTGCCAGCAGCTTCGGGACAGAGAACACCGGGGAGCTGTTTTTT,CASSFGTENTGELFF,TRBV7-2,TRBJ2-2,TRBD1,-
TGTGCCAGCTCGCCTGACGGACTAAACACTGAAGCTTTCTTT,CASSPDGLNTEAFF,TRBV18,TRBJ1-1,-,few
TGCGCCAGCTCCGGGACTAGCGGGAGTTCGTACAATGAGCAGTTCTTC,CASSGTSGSSYNEQFF,TRBV5-1,TRBJ2-1,TRBD2,-
TGTGCCAGCAGCCACTCCAGCGGTACGAACACCGGGGAGCTGTTTTTT,CASSHSSGTNTGELFF,TRBV7-6,TRBJ2-2,-,few
TGTGCCATCAGTGAGGGTGGACACAAGGGGGCCTTTCCAGATACGCAGTATTTT,CAISEGGHKGAFPDTQYF,TRBV10-3,TRBJ2-3,TRBD1,few